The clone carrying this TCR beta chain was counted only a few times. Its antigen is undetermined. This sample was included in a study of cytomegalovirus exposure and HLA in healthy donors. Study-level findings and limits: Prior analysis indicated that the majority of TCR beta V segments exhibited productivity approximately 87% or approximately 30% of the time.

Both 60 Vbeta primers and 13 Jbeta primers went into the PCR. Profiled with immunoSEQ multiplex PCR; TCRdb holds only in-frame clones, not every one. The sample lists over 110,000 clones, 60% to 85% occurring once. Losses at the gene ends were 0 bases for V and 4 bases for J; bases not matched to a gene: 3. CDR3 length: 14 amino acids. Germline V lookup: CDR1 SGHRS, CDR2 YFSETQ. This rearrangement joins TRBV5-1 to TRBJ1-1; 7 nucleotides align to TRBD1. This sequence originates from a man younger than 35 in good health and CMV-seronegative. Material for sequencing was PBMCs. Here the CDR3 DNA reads TGCGCCAGCAGCTTGGCTCAGGGGGGCACTGAAGCTTTCTTT. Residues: CASSLAQGGTEAFF.